The 5 T cell receptor beta chains presented below share a single source sample, sequenced in a study of cytomegalovirus exposure and HLA in healthy donors. It was with 60 Vbeta and 13 Jbeta primers that the PCR ran. Generated by immunoSEQ multiplex PCR, the TCRdb table keeps only in-frame clones and is missing some. The sample has 160,000 or so clones, around 80% seen once; the top ten hold under 0.75%. The sequenced material came from PBMCs. Receptors originate from a woman aged 40-49 years in good health and CMV-seronegative.

The chain uses TRBV4-2 and TRBJ2-3; D may be TRBD1 (5 bases). V was trimmed by 0 bases and J by 6 bases, leaving 16 bases between them. Germline-derived CDR1 and CDR2 are LGHNA and YNFKEQ. This CDR3 region has 16 residues. Written as DNA, the CDR3 is TGTGCCAGCAGCCAAGAAGTGAGATCCCCAGGGGATACGCAGTATTTT. Translated, it gives CASSQEVRSPGDTQYF.

The rearrangement uses TRBV19 and TRBJ2-1; 10 bases align to TRBD2. Germline V gene lookup returns CDR1 LNHDA and CDR2 SQIVND (reference sequence). The CDR3 length is 17 residues. The V gene end was trimmed by 3 bases and the J gene end by 8 bases; junction bases not matched to a gene: 13. CDR3 sequence (DNA): TGTGCCAGTAGTATGATTACGGTCAGCGGGGGGGTTGATGAGCAGTTCTTC. Residues: CASSMITVSGGVDEQFF.

The chain uses TRBV6-5 and TRBJ2-1; a possible D gene is TRBD2 (6 bases). Trimming removed 5 bases from V and 8 bases from J, with 16 bases in between. In germline, CDR1 is MNHEY, CDR2 SVGAGI. The CDR3 is made up of 14 amino acids. Here the CDR3 reads CASSRPGAVHEQFF. CDR3 DNA sequence: TGTGCCAGCAGTCGCCCGGGAGCGGTACATGAGCAGTTCTTC.

V is TRBV19 and J is TRBJ1-6; tentatively, D is TRBD1 (5 bases). Germline assignment: CDR1 LNHDA and CDR2 SQIVND (reference sequence). The length of the CDR3 is 14 residues. The V gene lost 2 bases and the J gene lost 10 bases, with 12 bases spanning the gap. CDR3 sequence reads: CASSIRGSESPLHF. The CDR3 DNA is TGTGCCAGTAGTATACGGGGGTCCGAATCACCCCTCCACTTT.

The chain links TRBV11-3 to TRBJ1-4; perhaps TRBD1 as D (6 bases). CDR3 size: 14 residues. Trimming shortened V by 2 bases and J by 4 bases, and 8 bases separated the two germline ends. CDR1 is SGHNT, CDR2 YENEEA, per germline. The DNA of the CDR3 is TGTGCCAGCAGCTTATCAGGGGATAATGAAAAACTGTTTTTT. Translation gives CASSLSGDNEKLFF.